These 5 T cell receptor beta chains came from one sample sequenced in a study of T cell repertoires in cytomegalovirus infection. TCRdb re-called the reads with MiXCR, one entry per CDR3 protein. The sample has almost 500,000 distinct CDR3 sequences; approximately 10% are singletons. Sequencing was carried out using PBMCs. The receptors stem from a human donor in good health (CMV status not recorded). Some clones in this sample may be carry-over from other donors' samples.

This clonotype has ten or more counts. This chain uses TRBV4-1 with TRBJ1-2; D is unresolved. Germline-derived CDR1 and CDR2 are MGHRA and YSYEKL. The CDR3 contains 15 residues. V was trimmed by 0 bases and J by 2 bases, leaving 10 bases between them. CDR3 residues: CASSQEGTINYGYTF. The CDR3 DNA is TGCGCCAGCAGCCAAGAAGGAACGATCAACTATGGCTACACCTTC.

In its sample, this clonotype was seen many times. As DNA, the CDR3 is TGCGCCAGCAGCCAAGGAGCAGGGCTAAATCAGCCCCAGCATTTT. Its protein is CASSQGAGLNQPQHF. The V gene is TRBV4-1, the J gene TRBJ1-5, with D perhaps TRBD1 (5 bases). The length of the CDR3 is 15 residues. V was cut by 1 base and J by 4 bases, with 11 bases left in between. The germline V gene has CDR1 MGHRA and CDR2 YSYEKL.

At least ten counts were recorded for this clonotype. V usage is TRBV28 and J usage is TRBJ1-2, with D possibly TRBD1 on 5 matching bases. This CDR3 contains 13 residues. With 7 bases removed from V and 4 bases from J, the gap between germline ends came to 13 bases. The germline V gene encodes CDR1 MDHEN and CDR2 SYDVKM. The DNA of the CDR3 is TGTGCCAGCACCTCGGGGGTACGCTATGGCTACACCTTC. Amino acids: CASTSGVRYGYTF.

This clonotype came up a few times. The rearrangement joins TRBV5-1 to TRBJ1-1; D unresolved. The V end lost 0 bases, the J end lost 0 bases, and 6 bases lay between the germline ends. CDR3 size: 14 residues. Per the germline V gene, CDR1 is SGHRS and CDR2 is YFSETQ. CDR3: CASSLVQMNTEAFF. The CDR3 DNA reads TGCGCCAGCAGCTTGGTTCAGATGAACACTGAAGCTTTCTTT. Supplemented by reference TRBV5-1 and TRBJ1-1, the full variable domain reads KAGVTQTPRYLIKTRGQQVTLSCSPISGHRSVSWYQQTPGQGLQFLFEYFSETQRNKGNFPGRFSGRQFSNSRSEMNVSTLELGDSALYLCASSLVQMNTEAFFGQGTRLTVV.

This clonotype has ten or more counts. The chain links TRBV11-2 to TRBJ2-1; 10 bases match TRBD2. This CDR3 comprises 15 residues. CDR1 and CDR2 from the germline V gene are SGHAT and FQNNGV. Unmatched junction bases numbered 6, after V lost 1 base and J lost 9 bases. The CDR3 sequence is CASSLVLAGDGEQFF. In DNA form, the CDR3 reads TGTGCCAGCAGCTTAGTCCTAGCGGGAGATGGTGAGCAGTTCTTC.